This TCR beta chain is drawn from a study of T cells in Graves' hyperthyroidism and ophthalmopathy. Regarding the study as a whole: The model anticipated ophthalmopathy a median approximately 6.5 months pre-onset.

The definition of stable Graves' hyperthyroidism was no ophthalmopathy progression within 18 months. Hyperthyroidism, newly diagnosed and lasting under 2 months, affected patients aged 18 to 65. The PBMCs had their origin in roughly 9.8 ml of fresh peripheral blood. This clonotype was seen a few times. Its antigen is unidentified. Amplified TCR beta CDR3 regions came from RNA transcripts. The HTBI primer set was used in a first-round RT-PCR of the TCR CDR3. TCRdb independently ran MiXCR on the multiplex PCR reads; one entry per CDR3 protein. The sample comprises around 580,000 distinct CDR3 sequences, 16% of which are singletons, and 18% rests with the top ten. Sequencing was carried out using blood. The sequence derives from a young woman with Graves' hyperthyroidism.

Written as DNA, the CDR3 is TGTGCCAGCAGCCCCGGGCCTCCGACTGAGCAGTTCTTC. It translates to CASSPGPPTEQFF. The genes are TRBV7-8 and TRBJ2-1; D call uncertain. The CDR3 totals 13 residues. The germline V gene encodes CDR1 SGHVS and CDR2 FQNEAQ. V lost 5 bases, J lost 9 bases, and 14 bases lay in between. The full variable domain, with the rest looked up from reference TRBV7-8 and TRBJ2-1, is GAGVSQSPRYKVAKRGQDVALRCDPISGHVSLFWYQQALGQGPEFLTYFQNEAQLDKSGLPSDRFFAERPEGSVSTLKIQRTQQEDSAVYLCASSPGPPTEQFFGPGTRLTVL.